This TCR beta chain came from a study of tissue T cells after allogeneic stem cell transplantation. Trimming left V 3 bases short and J 3 bases short, with 2 bases between. Germline lookup yields CDR1 GTSNPN and CDR2 SVGIG (reference sequence). CDR3 length: 10 residues. This clone was picked up one time. The antigen is unknown. Study-level findings and limits: Some tissue clones might be persisting host cells; their alloreactivity or antigen specificity was not determined.

TCRbeta CDR3 was sequenced at survey depth with template counts. Sequenced by immunoSEQ multiplex PCR; TCRdb stores in-frame clones only, minus some. The sample has over 550 clones, around two fifths seen once. The rearrangement uses TRBV30 and TRBJ1-2, with D unresolved. The receptor comes from a female patient aged 40-69 years with steroid-refractory graft-versus-host disease after an allogeneic stem cell transplant. The graft donor may have given rise to some T cells. The sequencing used descending colon tissue, collected at autopsy. In DNA form, the CDR3 reads TGTGCCTGGAGCCACTATGGCTACACCTTC. Protein product: CAWSHYGYTF.